This T cell receptor (beta chain) was recorded in a study of cytomegalovirus exposure and HLA in healthy donors (dated by TCRdb to about 2017). About the investigation overall: An earlier analysis of approximately 640 of the donors reported about 290 Gb of sequence data and around 120 million unique TCR beta sequences from about 200 million T cells. In the later analysis, no new phenotypic data were used to find candidate immune exposures; instead, reliance was placed on TCR beta sequences and their occurrence across donors. A handful of DR-DQ haplotypes were handled as single units for association and clustering because linkage in the cohort was strong. Among 300 to 450 genotyped donors of the cohort, an average of approximately 230,000 unique TCR beta nucleotide sequences were sequenced per donor, roughly 20% of them non-productive. In an earlier analysis of 500 to 650 of the donors, high-throughput TCR beta sequencing was used to judge whether each TCR beta V gene segment behaved as functional or pseudogenic. A later genetic analysis used genome-wide SNP genotypes for about 55% of the 666 donors, treating that subset as a discovery cohort. In addition to the first cohort of 666 subjects, a separate validation cohort of over 90 different subjects was used. Among the roughly 390 genotyped donors, around 81% belonged to the genetic ancestry cluster associated with self-reported Caucasian donors. The study combined high-throughput TCR immunosequencing, statistical association of individual TCRs with disease status, and machine learning to predict cytomegalovirus infection status. Using immunosequencing, the study profiled T cell repertoires from approximately 700 subjects and related those repertoires to cytomegalovirus serostatus. An early release that covered approximately 600 HLA-typed donors contained around 330 gigabases of sequencing data and about 84 million unique TCR sequences. To study patterns of TCR occurrence, a later analysis re-analyzed previously published TCR beta repertoires from around 660 donors and added high-resolution HLA genotyping. HLA typing included class I and class II loci at four-digit resolution. The study was designed to test whether signatures of past pathogen exposure could be identified by cataloging public T cell receptors. Typing coverage varied by locus: roughly 629-640 donors for A, B, C, DRB1 and DQB1; roughly 560 for DQA1; more than 600 for DPA1; approximately 490 for DPB1. Every discovery cohort repertoire had been produced on one sequencing platform. Donor age, sex, ethnicity and CMV serostatus were compiled together with the repertoire data.

Reading from cysteine to phenylalanine, the CDR3 counts 13 amino acids. This entry keeps only the CDR3 DNA: 39 bases, framed from base 1. Sequences SGHAT (CDR1) and FQNNGV (CDR2) are obtained from the germline V gene. Here V drops 6 bases and J drops 10 bases, and the junction holds 5 bases not matched to any gene. The cohort comprised 670 or so healthy bone marrow donors. Cohort members were all nominally healthy when sampled, although unrecorded immune exposures were likely present. The donor was CMV seronegative and belonged to the group of around 350 seronegative cohort members. A peripheral blood sample was provided by each donor, and peripheral blood mononuclear cells were used for TCR beta sequencing. Genomic DNA extraction from the blood cell samples was performed with the Qiagen DNeasy Blood Extraction Kit. Results the study describes overall, beyond this receptor: A few of the identified cytomegalovirus-associated TCR beta chains were confirmed in vitro to be specific for cytomegalovirus antigens. Linkage disequilibrium might explain the correlated functional status among segregating V segments, but an unknown experimental factor could not be excluded. In a later genetic analysis, fewer N-insertions in productive TCRs were reported among donors in an Asian-associated ancestry cluster than the approximately 710-donor mean. When HLA alleles, especially DR and DQ, strongly co-occurred, attributing TCR associations to individual alleles was difficult. It was suggested by the authors that the approach could potentially be generalized to other disease states and immunological phenotypes. Because HLA typing was missing for some donors at each locus, association tests included only the typed subset. The classifier was reported to diagnose cytomegalovirus status with high specificity and sensitivity in both the original and validation cohorts. At a false discovery rate of 0.05, a later analysis linked 15,000 to 20,000 TCR beta sequences to specific HLA alleles. According to a later analysis, most CMV-associated TCR beta chains appeared to be HLA-restricted, and the HLA associations seemed to be driven largely by CMV exposure. The study listed 164 TCR beta chains as associated with cytomegalovirus. Broadly in line with IMGT annotations, most TCR beta V segments showed up in productive rearrangements about 87% or about 30% of the time in an earlier analysis of a few hundred of the donors. Sequencing depth was assumed to be roughly uniform across donors in the presence/absence analyses, though that assumption may not hold. This cohort had only TCR beta chains sequenced, and the lack of alpha or paired-chain data limited which features could be detected. A later analysis found that TCR association rates varied across HLA loci, with DRB1 alleles showing the most associated TCRs and HLA-C alleles the fewest. A further reported finding was that TCR beta sequences accurately predicted the HLA-A and HLA-B alleles for most subjects in the first cohort. In a later genetic analysis, a missense DCLRE1C variant was associated with V-gene and J-gene trimming of TCR beta chains, and the association was replicated in an independent cohort. A later analysis reported that several top co-occurrence clusters appeared linked to parvovirus B19, influenza, CMV and Epstein-Barr virus. In a later analysis, HLA-associated TCR beta chains showed more clonal expansion and lower generation probabilities than non-associated chains that were equally common. Immune exposure information for the cohort was limited to CMV serostatus. A group of highly shared sequence variants was considered likely to be a technical artifact of the sequencing pipeline. The earlier analysis of nearly 600 of the donors excluded some 15 rarely observed V segments, including chromosome 9 orphons, because counts were too low. Because the 87-base-pair reads could not distinguish some IMGT-functional V segments, including TRBV6-2 and TRBV6-3, those segments were excluded. Most TCR sequences were observed very rarely across donors, whereas some public TCRs were present in many individuals.

Note on this clone: What this receptor recognizes is not known. No much larger clonotype is one base removed from it; base qualities were not supplied.

The receptor library was made with the immunoSEQ multiplex PCR assay. For the multiplex PCR, a mixture combining 60 forward primers for TCR Vbeta segments and 13 reverse primers for TCR Jbeta segments was used. Amplification of the CDR3 region of rearranged TCR beta genes was performed with a multiplex PCR assay on genomic DNA. The Illumina HiSeq System was used to sequence the amplified TCR beta libraries as 87-base-pair reads. The paper's data handling went like this. In a later analysis, roughly 80 million unique TCR beta chains were counted across the approximately 620 repertoires, and some 10 million of these chains were shared by at least two donors. To remove PCR and sequencing errors, raw reads were error-corrected and collapsed into unique sequences using a nearest-neighbor algorithm that merged closely related sequences. CDR3 sequences were aligned to IMGT reference sequences to assign V, D and J gene segments. Each retained sequence needed at least a six-nucleotide match to both a V gene segment and a J gene segment. A rearrangement counted as productive if the CDR3 had no stop codons and remained in frame with V and J, and every other rearrangement counted as non-productive. CDR3 was defined by IMGT convention, running from the second conserved V-encoded cysteine to the conserved J-encoded phenylalanine. Sequences without an unambiguous match to a single V gene segment were excluded from the earlier analysis of approximately 560 of the donors. In an earlier analysis of a few hundred of the donors, V segments were called functional above 56.7% productive rearrangements and were called segregating when the between-donor standard deviation exceeded 5%. A statistical classification framework was built for diagnosing cytomegalovirus status from the catalog of TCR beta chain sequences. In a later analysis, V and J genes were assigned by comparing TCR nucleotide sequences against IMGT/GENE-DB human TR gene sequences. In a later analysis, CDR3 sequences and most-parsimonious VDJ recombination scenarios were assigned using the TCRdist pipeline. In a later analysis, each TCR beta chain was defined by its CDR3 amino acid sequence together with its V-gene family, and reads without a unique V-gene family were excluded. In a later analysis, 450 to 600 highly shared, low-generation-probability nucleotide sequences were removed to address suspected cross-contamination and a sequencing artifact. For each public chain, a later analysis derived a clonal expansion index from normalized ranks of inferred template counts within each repertoire. A later analysis computed generation probabilities with a VDJ recombination model fitted to out-of-frame rearrangements, and checked the results against IGoR. In a later analysis, TCR-TCR, TCR-HLA and TCR-CMV co-occurrence was scored with hypergeometric tests, and a repertoire-size bias correction was applied to TCR pairs. To estimate false discovery rates, a later analysis permuted the HLA or CMV assignments 20 times. In a later analysis, co-occurring TCRs were grouped with DBSCAN, and TCRdist sequence similarity was added when clustering was performed within HLA-allele-positive subsets. Repertoires with fewer than 30,000 or more than 120,000 public chains were left out of co-occurrence clustering, as were roughly five repertoires with anomalous nucleotide sharing. The table was pulled from immuneACCESS by TCRdb, which kept in-frame rearrangements only. Such tables lose some clones; where checked, under half of the loss comes from unresolved V genes, and the rest has no known cause. Clonal size and the V and J genes are those of that table, whereas D and trimming came from the DNA. The sample yields about 130,000 clones; approximately 80% were counted once. The ten largest clonotypes hold approximately 1.6% of the sample.

The sample taken for sequencing was PBMCs. The TCR originated in a female donor in good health and CMV-seronegative. The sequence joins TRBV11-2 to TRBJ2-1; 11 central nucleotides agree with TRBD2. The nucleotide sequence reads as follows: TGTGCCAGCAGTTTGGGACTAGCGGTCGAGCAGTTCTTC. Its protein is CASSLGLAVEQFF. Full variable domain (CDR3 extended with the reference TRBV11-2 and TRBJ2-1 proteins): EAGVAQSPRYKIIEKRQSVAFWCNPISGHATLYWYQQILGQGPKLLIQFQNNGVVDDSQLPKDRFSAERLKGVDSTLKIQPAKLEDSAVYLCASSLGLAVEQFFGPGTRLTVL.